This T cell receptor (beta chain) was documented in a study of response to subunit inactivated influenza vaccine. Whole-study results and caveats: A suggestion made by the authors is that each seasonal influenza vaccination recruits few new T cells.

The CDR3 contains 15 residues. Germline values: CDR1 LGHNA, CDR2 YSLEER. Trimming shortened V by 0 bases and J by 11 bases, and 17 bases separated the two germline ends. About this clonotype itself: The antigen is not known.

TCRdb used MiXCR to reprocess the RT-PCR reads, holding one entry per CDR3 protein. The sample has hundreds of thousands of distinct CDR3 sequences, roughly 13% seen once. The V call is TRBV4-3, the J call TRBJ2-1; D is possibly TRBD2 (6 bases). This receptor was identified in a man between 45 and 60 years old who received an inactivated influenza vaccine. Sequencing was performed on PBMCs from blood, taken 45 days after vaccination. The CDR3 loop reads CASSQDRRGLDQQFF. The CDR3 bases are TGCGCCAGCAGCCAAGATAGGCGGGGACTGGATCAGCAGTTCTTC.